Following are 30 T cell receptor beta chains from one sample sequenced in a study of blood T cell repertoires in COVID-19. Here immunoSEQ multiplex PCR was the method, and the copy in TCRdb shows in-frame clones only, minus some. The sample shows some 300,000 clones, 70% to 90% of them seen only once. The sequenced sample consisted of peripheral blood. All receptors derive from a man aged 65-85 years with acute or convalescent COVID-19.

The count of this clone is one. The chain has TRBV6-2 or TRBV6-3 and TRBJ1-5, with TRBD1 as a possible D gene (6 bases). The V end was cut by 5 bases, the J end by 9 bases, with 11 bases between. The CDR3 runs to 12 residues. Germline values: CDR1 MNHEY, CDR2 SVGEGT. CDR3 nucleotide sequence: TGTGCCAGCAGTAACATCAGGGGGCCCCAGCATTTT. Protein: CASSNIRGPQHF.

The CDR3 protein is CASSLVGGLNTEAFF. DNA of the CDR3: TGTGCCAGCAGCTTAGTGGGAGGGCTTAACACTGAAGCTTTCTTT. The gene calls are TRBV7-2 and TRBJ1-1; no firm D call. Germline CDR1 is SGHTA and CDR2 is FQGNSA. The CDR3 is 15 amino acids. V was clipped by 1 base and J by 2 bases, with 11 bases between them. Variable domain in full (rest from reference TRBV7-2 and TRBJ1-1): GAGVSQSPSNKVTEKGKDVELRCDPISGHTALYWYRQSLGQGLEFLIYFQGNSAPDKSGLPSDRFSAERTGGSVSTLTIQRTQQEDSAVYLCASSLVGGLNTEAFFGQGTRLTVV.

The chain uses TRBV18 and TRBJ2-3; 12 positions agree with TRBD2. V was clipped by 4 bases and J by 4 bases; unmatched bases: 6. This CDR3 spans 16 amino acids. The germline gives CDR1 KGHSH, CDR2 LQKENI. The CDR3 here is CASSLWTSGNADTQYF. CDR3 DNA sequence: TGTGCCAGCTCACTTTGGACTAGCGGGAACGCAGATACGCAGTATTTT. The complete variable domain, with remaining parts taken from reference TRBV18 and TRBJ2-3, reads NAGVMQNPRHLVRRRGQEARLRCSPMKGHSHVYWYRQLPEEGLKFMVYLQKENIIDESGMPKERFSAEFPKEGPSILRIQQVVRGDSAAYFCASSLWTSGNADTQYFGPGTRLTVL.

The CDR3 reads CASESGNNEKLFF. CDR3 nucleotide sequence: TGTGCCAGCGAATCAGGGAATAATGAAAAACTGTTTTTT. This sequence joins TRBV12-3 or TRBV12-4 and TRBJ1-4; D perhaps matches TRBD1 (5 bases). The CDR3 length is 13 residues. V shed 8 bases and J shed 4 bases, with 11 bases lying between them.

This clone was seen just once. The chain uses TRBV10-3 and TRBJ2-7; D is unclear. Trimming stripped 5 bases from V and 0 bases from J, with 2 bases between. This CDR3 comprises 11 residues. In germline, CDR1 is ENHRY, CDR2 SYGVKD. CDR3 sequence reads: CAISHSYEQYF. The CDR3 DNA follows: TGTGCCATCAGTCACTCCTACGAGCAGTACTTC.

The chain uses TRBV27 and TRBJ1-2; TRBD1 is a possible D gene (6 bases). Trimming took off 2 bases at V and 5 bases at J, with 6 bases between the two ends. The germline V gene encodes CDR1 MNHEY and CDR2 SMNVEV (reference sequence). The CDR3 runs 12 residues. CDR3 DNA: TGTGCCAGCAGTTTACAGGGGTATGGCTACACCTTC. Amino acids: CASSLQGYGYTF.

The CDR3 coding sequence is TGCGCCAGCAGCCAAGGAGGGCGGGGGACAGAGACCCAGTACTTC. Translating gives CASSQGGRGTETQYF. The chain employs TRBV4-1 and TRBJ2-5; 7 bases map to TRBD2. V gave up 1 base and J gave up 4 bases; unmatched junction bases: 6. Looked up from germline, CDR1 is MGHRA and CDR2 is YSYEKL. There are 15 residues in the CDR3.

The rearrangement uses TRBV5-1 and TRBJ2-2; 7 bases align to TRBD1. CDR3 length: 16 amino acids. Germline CDR1 and CDR2: SGHRS and YFSETQ. V lost 4 bases and J lost 0; bases outside the gene matches: 6. The CDR3 reads CASSKTGAPNTGELFF. The CDR3 DNA is TGCGCCAGCAGCAAAACAGGGGCCCCGAACACCGGGGAGCTGTTTTTT.

The chain uses TRBV30 and TRBJ1-2; D is perhaps TRBD1 (5 bases). V was shortened by 8 bases and J by 4 bases, with 17 bases between the two germline ends. Germline V gene lookup returns CDR1 GTSNPN and CDR2 SVGIG (reference sequence). The CDR3 loop spans 13 amino acids. Here the CDR3 DNA reads TGTGCCGGTCGACAGATGACCCCCTATGGCTACACCTTC. It translates to CAGRQMTPYGYTF.

V gene TRBV6-5 combines with J gene TRBJ2-7; TRBD2 matches 7 bases. V lost 6 bases and J lost 3; bases outside the gene matches: 11. CDR3 length: 15 residues. Germline V lookup: CDR1 MNHEY, CDR2 SVGAGI. This CDR3 is CASRWKAGESYEQYF. The CDR3 DNA is TGTGCCAGCAGATGGAAGGCGGGGGAGAGCTACGAGCAGTACTTC.

In DNA form, the CDR3 reads TGTGCCAGCAGTGAACAGGGGGCTGTGAACACTGAAGCTTTCTTT. Its protein product is CASSEQGAVNTEAFF. V usage is TRBV2 and J usage is TRBJ1-1; 8 nucleotides match TRBD1. Germline CDR1 and CDR2: SNHLY and FYNNEI. The CDR3 is 15 residues long. Trimming at V came to 2 bases and at J to 0 bases, leaving 2 bases not matched to a gene.

This chain links TRBV11-2 with TRBJ2-5; D gene unclear. Trimming took 5 bases from V and 3 from J, leaving 4 bases between them. The CDR3 contains 11 residues. Germline assignment: CDR1 SGHAT and CDR2 FQNNGV. CDR3 protein: CASSPEETQYF. CDR3 nucleotide sequence: TGTGCCAGCAGCCCAGAAGAGACCCAGTACTTC.

This clone was observed a single time. The chain employs TRBV7-2 and TRBJ2-7, with 10 bases identical to TRBD1. The CDR3 runs 15 residues. Germline V gene lookup returns CDR1 SGHTA and CDR2 FQGNSA. The ends lost 8 bases at V and 3 bases at J; junction bases unmatched: 10. The chain's CDR3 is CASHSPGQGIYEQYF. The CDR3 DNA follows: TGTGCCAGCCACAGTCCGGGACAGGGGATCTACGAGCAGTACTTC.

The chain uses TRBV7-2 and TRBJ2-7; 7 bases map to TRBD1. This CDR3 has 15 residues. CDR1 and CDR2 from the germline V gene are SGHTA and FQGNSA. V lost 6 bases, J lost 3 bases, and 11 bases stayed unmatched. CDR3 in amino acids: CASRLDPGQHYEQYF. In nucleotides, the CDR3 is TGTGCCAGCAGACTAGACCCGGGACAGCACTACGAGCAGTACTTC.

The chain recombines TRBV7-2 with TRBJ2-7; 9 nucleotides align to TRBD1. Losses at the gene ends were 6 bases for V and 2 bases for J; bases not matched to a gene: 2. CDR1 SGHTA and CDR2 FQGNSA come from the germline V gene. The CDR3 is 13 amino acids. In DNA form, the CDR3 reads TGTGCCAGCAGACGACAGGGGGCCTACGAGCAGTACTTC. As protein: CASRRQGAYEQYF.

The J gene is TRBJ2-3, the V gene TRBV4-3, with 9 bases fitting TRBD2. J lost 14 bases, V lost 3 bases, and 6 bases had no gene match. The length of the CDR3 is 12 residues. Germline CDR1 reads LGHNA; CDR2 reads YSLEER. The CDR3 DNA reads TGCGCCAGCAGCCACGTAGCGGGAGTGGTGTATTTT. This sequence encodes CASSHVAGVVYF.

The genes are TRBV29-1 and TRBJ2-7; 12 nucleotides agree with TRBD2. The length of the CDR3 is 11 residues. Trimming cost V 7 bases and J 7 bases; bases outside gene matches: 2. In germline, CDR1 is SQVTM, CDR2 ANQGSEA. CDR3 coding DNA: TGCAGCGCAGGGACTAGCGGGGAGCAGTACTTC. This codes for CSAGTSGEQYF.

This chain joins TRBV19 and TRBJ2-3; possibly TRBD2 for D (5 bases). Germline V gives CDR1 LNHDA, CDR2 SQIVND (reference sequence). The CDR3 is 15 residues long. The germline V and J ends were trimmed by 5 bases and 1 base, with 13 bases remaining between them. CDR3 bases: TGTGCCAGTAGTCTCCCGGGGATAGGCACAGATACGCAGTATTTT. This sequence encodes CASSLPGIGTDTQYF.

V is TRBV2 and J is TRBJ2-2, with D possibly being TRBD1 (6 bases). Trimming shortened V by 6 bases and J by 4 bases, and 9 bases separated the two germline ends. The CDR3 totals 13 residues. Germline CDR1 SNHLY, CDR2 FYNNEI. CDR3 nucleotide sequence: TGTGCCAGCAGCGGGACACCCACCGGGGAGCTGTTTTTT. This gives the protein CASSGTPTGELFF.

V usage is TRBV2 and J usage is TRBJ2-3; maybe TRBD1 (6 bases). Per the germline V gene, CDR1 is SNHLY and CDR2 is FYNNEI. Trimming removed 5 bases from V and 2 bases from J, with 11 bases in between. The CDR3 sequence is 14 residues long. CDR3: CASSLDSYTDTQYF. The DNA for the CDR3 is TGTGCCAGCAGTCTGGACAGTTACACAGATACGCAGTATTTT.

A single count supports this clone. The same CDR3 also results from other DNA sequences found in this sample. The rearrangement joins TRBV7-2 to TRBJ2-2, with D possibly being TRBD1 (6 bases). This CDR3 is 14 amino acids long. Trimming removed 1 base at V and 5 bases at J, with 8 bases between. Germline loops: CDR1 SGHTA, CDR2 FQGNSA. CDR3 residues: CASSLVQGTGELFF. CDR3 in DNA: TGTGCCAGCAGCTTAGTCCAGGGGACCGGGGAGCTGTTTTTT.

The chain joins TRBV2 to TRBJ1-1; D is unresolved. Per germline, CDR1 SNHLY and CDR2 FYNNEI. CDR3 length: 14 amino acids. Trimming pared 7 bases from V and 0 bases from J, leaving 12 bases between. CDR3 sequence reads: CASNLRGVNTEAFF. Written as DNA, the CDR3 is TGTGCCAGCAACCTCCGGGGAGTGAACACTGAAGCTTTCTTT.

The chain recombines TRBV19 with TRBJ1-3, with TRBD1 matching over 11 bases. V shed 5 bases, J shed 3 bases, and the junction held 12 bases outside the gene matches. Germline V CDR1 and CDR2: LNHDA, SQIVND (reference sequence). The CDR3 is 18 amino acids. The CDR3 coding sequence is TGTGCCAGTAGTGTTCGGACAGGGGGCTCGCGGCGTGGAAACACCATATATTTT. This sequence encodes CASSVRTGGSRRGNTIYF.

The V gene is TRBV6-5, the J gene TRBJ2-1; 8 positions match TRBD2. CDR3 length equals 13 residues. Germline CDR1 is MNHEY and CDR2 is SVGAGI. After removal of 9 bases from V and 6 bases from J, the junction contained 7 bases not matched to a gene. The CDR3 region has the DNA TGTGCCAGTAACCGGGGGGGTTTCAATGAGCAGTTCTTC. It codes for CASNRGGFNEQFF.

The J gene is TRBJ1-1, the V gene TRBV11-2; D is unclear. This CDR3 is 12 amino acids long. V was shortened by 2 bases and J by 1 base, with 2 bases between the two germline ends. Germline CDR1 reads SGHAT; CDR2 reads FQNNGV. The CDR3 nucleotides read TGTGCCAGCAGCTTACAGAACACTGAAGCTTTCTTT. Its protein is CASSLQNTEAFF.

The chain uses TRBV7-8 and TRBJ2-7; 8 bases map to TRBD1. The CDR3 length is 18 residues. Germline V gene sequence: CDR1 SGHVS, CDR2 FQNEAQ. V gave up 2 bases and J gave up 4 bases; unmatched junction bases: 16. Written as DNA, the CDR3 is TGTGCCAGCAGCTTACGATGGGCAAGTACAGGGGGAGGATACGAGCAGTACTTC. Protein sequence: CASSLRWASTGGGYEQYF.

The chain has TRBV11-1 and TRBJ2-7; D gene uncertain. Germline V lookup: CDR1 SGHAT, CDR2 FQDESV (reference sequence). Trimming cost V 1 base and J 4 bases, with 11 bases left between them. This CDR3 is built from 14 residues. CDR3 sequence (DNA): TGTGCCAGCAGCTTAGACCCAGTATTATACGAGCAGTACTTC. Translated: CASSLDPVLYEQYF.

J is TRBJ2-7 and V is TRBV10-1, with 9 nucleotides matching TRBD2. This CDR3 is 15 amino acids long. Germline CDR1 and CDR2: WNHNN and SYGVQD (reference sequence). Trimming at V came to 8 bases and at J to 7 bases, leaving 15 bases not matched to a gene. CDR3 sequence (DNA): TGCGCCAGCCGACCGGGACTAGCCCGACGGAGGGAGCAGTACTTC. Its protein is CASRPGLARRREQYF.

CDR3 sequence: CASSYGQGGYGYTF. CDR3 sequence (DNA): TGTGCCAGCAGCTACGGACAGGGAGGATATGGCTACACCTTC. This rearrangement joins TRBV7-9 to TRBJ1-2, with 8 bases lining up with TRBD1. The CDR3 runs to 14 residues. CDR1 and CDR2 from the germline V gene are SEHNR and FQNEAQ (reference sequence). V gave up 4 bases and J gave up 5 bases; unmatched junction bases: 6. The variable domain in full, with the rest retrieved from reference TRBV7-9 and TRBJ1-2, is DTGVSQNPRHKITKRGQNVTFRCDPISEHNRLYWYRQTLGQGPEFLTYFQNEAQLEKSRLLSDRFSAERPKGSFSTLEIQRTEQGDSAMYLCASSYGQGGYGYTFGSGTRLTVV.

The chain combines TRBV29-1 with TRBJ1-4; D gene uncertain. Germline CDR1 and CDR2: SQVTM and ANQGSEA. V lost 4 bases, J lost 5 bases, and 11 bases lay in between. CDR3 length: 13 amino acids. CDR3 sequence reads: CSVASGKNEKLFF. The CDR3 nucleotides are TGCAGCGTTGCTTCGGGGAAGAATGAAAAACTGTTTTTT.